This record concerns one T cell receptor beta chain sequence. The sample belongs to a study of blood T cell repertoires in COVID-19. Repertoires were generated with immunoSEQ multiplex PCR, while TCRdb's copy carries only in-frame clones and drops some. In the table there are about 91,000 clones, over 60% of which are singletons. V was clipped by 6 bases and J by 4 bases, with 19 bases between them. The CDR3 length is 16 residues. The clonotype comes from a man aged 65-85 years with acute or convalescent COVID-19. Material for sequencing was peripheral blood. The chain has TRBV23-1 and TRBJ1-3; TRBD1 might be the D (6 bases). TRBV23-1 is reported as an ORF; its role is uncertain. In DNA, the CDR3 is TGCGCCAGCAGCGACCCGACAGGTCTGTCGGGAAACACCATATATTTT. This sequence encodes CASSDPTGLSGNTIYF.